One T cell receptor (beta chain) is described in this entry. The record originates from a study of shared clonotypes between healthy human individuals. The overall study: Three plates were used per donor for CD4 naive, three for CD4 memory, two for CD8 naive and one for CD8 memory.

This table comes from immunoSEQ multiplex PCR, and its TCRdb copy is limited to in-frame clones, with some not included. The data contain over 2 million clones, 80% to 95% of them seen just once; the ten biggest clones take up about 0.41%. Germline-derived CDR1 and CDR2 are MNHEY and SVGAGI. This CDR3 spans 15 amino acids. Losses at the gene ends were 6 bases for V and 3 bases for J; bases not matched to a gene: 5. The sequence came from a young man in good health. Some clones in this sample may be carry-over from other donors' samples. The chain carries TRBV6-5 and TRBJ2-2, with 9 bases that match TRBD1. Material for sequencing was naive CD4+ T cells from PBMCs. Documented subset: CD45RA+ positively selected. CDR3: CASSPRDRDTGELFF. The CDR3 DNA reads TGTGCCAGCAGCCCCCGGGACAGGGACACCGGGGAGCTGTTTTTT.